This T cell receptor (beta chain) is drawn from a study of siplizumab effects on memory and regulatory T cells. General study findings and limits: The alloresponse seemed to draw substantially on naive T cells, which appeared more diverse than memory cells. In controls, 26.9% of mappable alloreactive CD4+ clones were Treg-derived on average, versus around 71% with siplizumab.

Per sample, the assay covered roughly 9.2 x 10^4 TCR templates. Clones were sequenced by immunoSEQ multiplex PCR, and TCRdb holds only the in-frame ones, with some missing. Counted here are some 96,000 clones, more than 85% occurring once; the ten biggest clones make up roughly 0.15%. Between the trimmed V and J ends, which lost 6 bases and 7 bases, there was a span of 10 bases. The germline gives CDR1 WSHSY, CDR2 SAAADI. The CDR3 consists of 11 residues. This clone showed up just a few times. Its cognate antigen is unknown. The genes are TRBV10-2 and TRBJ2-7, with TRBD1 as a possible D gene (5 bases). Sequenced: CD4+ T cells sorted from blood. The clonotype comes from a human donor in good health. The CDR3, as DNA: TGCGCCAGCAGACCAGGGCCGGAGCAGTACTTC. Translation gives CASRPGPEQYF.